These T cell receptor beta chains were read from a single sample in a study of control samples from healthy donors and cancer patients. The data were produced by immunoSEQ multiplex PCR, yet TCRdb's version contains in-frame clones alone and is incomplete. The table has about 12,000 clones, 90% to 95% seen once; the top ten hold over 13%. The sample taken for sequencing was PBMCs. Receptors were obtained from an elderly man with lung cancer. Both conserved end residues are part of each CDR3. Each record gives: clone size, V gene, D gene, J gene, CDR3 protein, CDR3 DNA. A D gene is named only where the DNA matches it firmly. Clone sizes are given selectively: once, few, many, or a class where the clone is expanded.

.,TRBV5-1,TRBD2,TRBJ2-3,CASSSTGTLGLAGSTDTQYF,TGCGCCAGCAGCTCGACAGGGACACTCGGACTAGCGGGGAGCACAGATACGCAGTATTTT
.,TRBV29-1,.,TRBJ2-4,CSAANLDKNIQYF,TGCAGCGCTGCGAACCTAGACAAAAACATTCAGTACTTC
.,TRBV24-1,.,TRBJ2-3,CATSDPRGADTQYF,TGTGCCACCAGTGATCCCAGGGGTGCAGATACGCAGTATTTT
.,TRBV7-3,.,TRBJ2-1,CASSLSPDDEQFF,TGTGCCAGCAGCTTAAGCCCCGACGATGAGCAGTTCTTC
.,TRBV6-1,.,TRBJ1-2,CASSEDGAAYGYTF,TGTGCCAGCAGTGAAGATGGGGCTGCCTATGGCTACACCTTC
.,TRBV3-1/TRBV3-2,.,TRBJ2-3,CASSRTGRGHFTDTQYF,TGTGCCAGCAGCCGAACCGGAAGGGGACACTTCACAGATACGCAGTATTTT
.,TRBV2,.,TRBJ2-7,CASSDPLDPYYEQYF,TGTGCCAGCAGTGATCCCCTCGATCCTTACTACGAGCAGTACTTC
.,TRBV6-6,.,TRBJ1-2,CASSPAGTIHGYTF,TGTGCCAGCAGTCCAGCCGGGACAATACATGGCTACACCTTC
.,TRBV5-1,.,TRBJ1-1,CASSLLQTNTEAFF,TGCGCCAGCAGCTTGCTACAGACGAACACTGAAGCTTTCTTT
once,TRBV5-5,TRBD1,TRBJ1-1,CASSWGQVSGGTEAFF,TGTGCCAGCAGCTGGGGACAGGTCTCCGGGGGCACTGAAGCTTTCTTT
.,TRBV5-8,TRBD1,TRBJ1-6,CASSSGQDDSPLHF,TGTGCCAGCAGCTCGGGACAGGATGATTCACCCCTCCACTTT
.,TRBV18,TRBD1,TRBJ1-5,CASSATGISNQPQHF,TGTGCCAGCTCAGCGACAGGGATAAGCAATCAGCCCCAGCATTTT
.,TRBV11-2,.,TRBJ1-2,CASTSEGVNYGYTF,TGTGCCAGCACGTCTGAAGGGGTGAACTATGGCTACACCTTC
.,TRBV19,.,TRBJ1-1,CASSIRPGGKNTEAFF,TGTGCCAGTAGTATTCGCCCCGGGGGTAAGAACACTGAAGCTTTCTTT
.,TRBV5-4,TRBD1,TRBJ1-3,CASSLAMTGGGGNTIYF,TGTGCCAGCAGCTTGGCAATGACAGGGGGCGGTGGAAACACCATATATTTT
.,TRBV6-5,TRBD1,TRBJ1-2,CASGKEAGGNYGYTF,TGTGCCAGCGGCAAAGAGGCAGGGGGGAACTATGGCTACACCTTC
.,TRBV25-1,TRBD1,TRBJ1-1,CASSEPHRGFTEAFF,TGTGCCAGCAGTGAGCCTCACAGGGGTTTTACTGAAGCTTTCTTT
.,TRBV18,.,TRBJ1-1,CASSPGENTEAFF,TGTGCCAGCTCACCGGGCGAAAACACTGAAGCTTTCTTT
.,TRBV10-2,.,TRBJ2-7,CASTLRGGAYEQYF,TGCGCCAGCACCTTGCGAGGGGGGGCCTACGAGCAGTACTTC
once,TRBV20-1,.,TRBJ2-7,CSASDRVYEQYF,TGCAGTGCTAGTGACCGGGTCTACGAGCAGTACTTC
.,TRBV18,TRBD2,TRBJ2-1,CASSPGLELRDEQFF,TGTGCCAGCTCACCAGGACTAGAGCTCCGGGATGAGCAGTTCTTC
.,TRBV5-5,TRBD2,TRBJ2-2,CASSLAGQGGMTGELFF,TGTGCCAGCAGCTTGGCCGGTCAGGGAGGGATGACCGGGGAGCTGTTTTTT
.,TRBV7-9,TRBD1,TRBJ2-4,CASSTGTGGIGAKNIQYF,TGTGCCAGCAGCACCGGGACAGGGGGAATAGGAGCCAAAAACATTCAGTACTTC
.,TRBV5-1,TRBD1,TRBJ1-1,CASRRTGDEAFF,TGCGCCAGCAGGCGGACAGGGGATGAAGCTTTCTTT
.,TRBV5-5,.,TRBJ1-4,CASSLVVPATNEKLFF,TGTGCCAGCAGCTTGGTGGTACCTGCAACTAATGAAAAACTGTTTTTT
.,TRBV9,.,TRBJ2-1,CASSALRPTADNEQFF,TGTGCCAGCAGCGCCTTAAGGCCCACAGCTGACAATGAGCAGTTCTTC
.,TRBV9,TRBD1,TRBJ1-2,CASSVEGANYGYTF,TGTGCCAGCAGCGTAGAGGGGGCGAACTATGGCTACACCTTC
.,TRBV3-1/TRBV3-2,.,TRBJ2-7,CASSLIGAYEQYF,TGTGCCAGCAGTTTAATAGGAGCCTACGAGCAGTACTTC
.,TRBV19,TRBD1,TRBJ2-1,CASSGQGWSEQFF,TGTGCCAGTAGCGGACAGGGGTGGAGTGAGCAGTTCTTC
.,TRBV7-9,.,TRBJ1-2,CASSLASTLTF,TGTGCCAGCAGCTTAGCGTCAACTCTCACCTTC
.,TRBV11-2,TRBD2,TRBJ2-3,CASSLAPGGRGTDTQYF,TGTGCCAGCAGCTTGGCTCCGGGGGGGCGCGGCACAGATACGCAGTATTTT
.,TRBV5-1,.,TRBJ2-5,CASKASEIKETQYF,TGCGCCAGCAAGGCCAGTGAAATTAAAGAGACCCAGTACTTC
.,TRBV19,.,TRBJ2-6,CASSLYAHSGANVLTF,TGTGCCAGTAGTCTTTATGCCCACTCTGGGGCCAACGTCCTGACTTTC
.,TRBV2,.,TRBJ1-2,CASTLTGPNYGYTF,TGTGCCAGCACCTTGACAGGACCTAACTATGGCTACACCTTC
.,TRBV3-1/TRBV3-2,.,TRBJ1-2,CASSQDGGQGLGYTF,TGTGCCAGCAGCCAAGATGGGGGACAAGGGCTTGGCTACACCTTC
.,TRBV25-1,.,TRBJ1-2,CASSEFGQQGGYTF,TGTGCCAGCAGTGAATTTGGGCAACAAGGCGGCTACACCTTC
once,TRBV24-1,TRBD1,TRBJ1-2,CATSDSDRGVRGYTF,TGTGCCACCAGTGATTCGGACAGGGGGGTACGGGGCTACACCTTC
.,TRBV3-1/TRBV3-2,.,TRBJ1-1,CASSEGGEAFF,TGTGCCAGCAGCGAGGGGGGTGAAGCTTTCTTT
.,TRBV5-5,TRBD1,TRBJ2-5,CASSLETGAAWTQYF,TGTGCCAGCAGCTTGGAAACAGGGGCCGCGTGGACCCAGTACTTC
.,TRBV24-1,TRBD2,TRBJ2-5,CATSGSAGVLETQYF,TGTGCCACCAGTGGTTCAGCGGGGGTCCTAGAGACCCAGTACTTC
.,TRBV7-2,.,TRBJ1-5,CASRSGDYSNQPQHF,TGTGCCAGCAGGTCGGGAGACTATAGCAATCAGCCCCAGCATTTT
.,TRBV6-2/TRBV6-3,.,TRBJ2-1,CASSYSMGGGLDEQFF,TGTGCCAGCAGTTACTCGATGGGGGGTGGGCTAGATGAGCAGTTCTTC
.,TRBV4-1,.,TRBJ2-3,CASSQGLQSPQYF,TGCGCCAGCAGCCAAGGGCTTCAGAGTCCGCAGTATTTT
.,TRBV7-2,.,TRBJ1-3,CASSLLVSPGNTIYF,TGTGCCAGCAGCTTGTTAGTTTCACCTGGAAACACCATATATTTT
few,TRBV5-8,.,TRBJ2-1,CASSFGRAGFYNEQFF,TGTGCCAGCAGCTTCGGCCGGGCAGGGTTTTACAATGAGCAGTTCTTC
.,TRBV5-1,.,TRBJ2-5,CASSLNGNQETQYF,TGCGCCAGCAGCTTGAACGGAAACCAAGAGACCCAGTACTTC
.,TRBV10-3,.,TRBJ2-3,CAITARGKGTDTQYF,TGTGCCATCACCGCGAGGGGGAAAGGCACAGATACGCAGTATTTT
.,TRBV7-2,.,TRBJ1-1,CASSLGGKGGNTEAFF,TGTGCCAGCAGCTTAGGGGGAAAGGGAGGGAACACTGAAGCTTTCTTT
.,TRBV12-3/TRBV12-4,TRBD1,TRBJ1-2,CASNLQGAWGYTF,TGTGCCAGCAACCTACAGGGGGCCTGGGGCTACACCTTC
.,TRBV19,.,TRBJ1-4,CASSSQGAESEKLFF,TGTGCCAGTAGCTCTCAGGGAGCTGAGAGTGAAAAACTGTTTTTT